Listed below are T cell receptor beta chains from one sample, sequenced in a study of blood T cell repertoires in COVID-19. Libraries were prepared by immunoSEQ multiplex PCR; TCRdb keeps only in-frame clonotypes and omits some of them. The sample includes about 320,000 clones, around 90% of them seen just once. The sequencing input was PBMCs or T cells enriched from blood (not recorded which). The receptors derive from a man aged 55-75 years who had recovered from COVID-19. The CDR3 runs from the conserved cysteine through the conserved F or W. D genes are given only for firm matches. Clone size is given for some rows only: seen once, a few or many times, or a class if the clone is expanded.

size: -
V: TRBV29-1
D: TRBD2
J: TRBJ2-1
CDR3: CSVEERAGPYNEQFF
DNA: TGCAGCGTTGAAGAACGAGCGGGACCATACAATGAGCAGTTCTTC

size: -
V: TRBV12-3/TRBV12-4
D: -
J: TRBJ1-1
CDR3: CASSTRELTEAFF
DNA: TGTGCCAGCAGTACCAGGGAACTCACTGAAGCTTTCTTT

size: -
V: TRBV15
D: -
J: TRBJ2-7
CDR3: CATSREGGSYEQYF
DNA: TGTGCCACCAGCAGAGAAGGAGGGAGCTACGAGCAGTACTTC

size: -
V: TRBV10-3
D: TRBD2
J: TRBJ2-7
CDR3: CAISESRTSGSYRVYEQYF
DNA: TGTGCCATCAGTGAGTCTCGAACTAGCGGGAGTTATAGGGTTTACGAGCAGTACTTC

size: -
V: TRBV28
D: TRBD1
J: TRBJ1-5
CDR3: CASNQQGQGNQPQHF
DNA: TGTGCCAGCAACCAGCAGGGACAGGGGAATCAGCCCCAGCATTTT

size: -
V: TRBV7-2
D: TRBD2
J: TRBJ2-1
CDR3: CASSGLASYNEQFF
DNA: TGTGCCAGCAGCGGACTAGCATCGTACAATGAGCAGTTCTTC

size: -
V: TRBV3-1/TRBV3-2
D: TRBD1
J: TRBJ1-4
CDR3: CASSQASGTGRWVPNEKLFF
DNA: TGTGCCAGCAGCCAAGCCTCAGGGACAGGTCGTTGGGTGCCTAATGAAAAACTGTTTTTT

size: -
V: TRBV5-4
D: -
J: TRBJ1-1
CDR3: CASSAGRSEAFF
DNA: TGTGCCAGCAGTGCCGGGAGATCCGAAGCTTTCTTT

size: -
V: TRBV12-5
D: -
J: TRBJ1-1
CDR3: CASGLELNTEAFF
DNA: TGTGCTAGTGGTTTAGAGTTGAACACTGAAGCTTTCTTT

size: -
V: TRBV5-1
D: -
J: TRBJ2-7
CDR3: CASSPGGGIYEQYF
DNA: TGCGCCAGCAGCCCAGGCGGAGGGATCTACGAGCAGTACTTC

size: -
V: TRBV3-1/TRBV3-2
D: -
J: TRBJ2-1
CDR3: CASSRSGYEQFF
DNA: TGTGCCAGCAGCCGAAGTGGCTATGAGCAGTTCTTC

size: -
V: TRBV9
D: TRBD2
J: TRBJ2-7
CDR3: CASSALAGGLGEQYF
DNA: TGTGCCAGCAGCGCCCTAGCGGGAGGGTTAGGCGAGCAGTACTTC

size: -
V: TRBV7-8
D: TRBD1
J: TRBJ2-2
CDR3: CASSSDRGRTGELFF
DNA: TGTGCCAGCAGTTCAGACAGGGGGCGCACCGGGGAGCTGTTTTTT

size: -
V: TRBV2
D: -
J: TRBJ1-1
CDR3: CASTFFGNTEAFF
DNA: TGTGCCAGCACCTTTTTCGGGAACACTGAAGCTTTCTTT

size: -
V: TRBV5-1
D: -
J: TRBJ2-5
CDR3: CASSEGDFQETQYF
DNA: TGCGCCAGCAGCGAAGGGGACTTCCAAGAGACCCAGTACTTC

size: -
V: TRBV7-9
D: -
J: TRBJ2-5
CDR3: CASSLKPGPKEETQYF
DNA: TGTGCCAGCAGCTTAAAGCCAGGGCCTAAGGAAGAGACCCAGTACTTC

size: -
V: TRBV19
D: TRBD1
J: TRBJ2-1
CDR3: CASSGDRRGAYNEQFF
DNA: TGTGCCAGTAGCGGGGACAGGAGGGGGGCCTACAATGAGCAGTTCTTC

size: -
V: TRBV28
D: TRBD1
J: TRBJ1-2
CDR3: CASSLTGANGYTF
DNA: TGTGCCAGCAGCCTGACAGGGGCAAATGGCTACACCTTC

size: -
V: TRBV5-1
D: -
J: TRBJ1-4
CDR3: CASSLTGGAANEKLFF
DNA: TGCGCCAGCAGCTTGACGGGTGGCGCAGCTAATGAAAAACTGTTTTTT

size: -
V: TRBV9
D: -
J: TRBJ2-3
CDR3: CASSVQDLRFADTQYF
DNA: TGTGCCAGCAGCGTTCAGGATCTCCGGTTCGCAGATACGCAGTATTTT

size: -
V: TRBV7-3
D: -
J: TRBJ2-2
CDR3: CASSSAARSNTGELFF
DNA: TGTGCCAGCAGCTCTGCGGCACGGTCGAACACCGGGGAGCTGTTTTTT

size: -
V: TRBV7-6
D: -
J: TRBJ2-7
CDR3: CASSLGGGYEQYF
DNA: TGTGCCAGCAGCTTAGGTGGAGGGTACGAGCAGTACTTC

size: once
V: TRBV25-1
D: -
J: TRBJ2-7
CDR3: CASSDWLVVSYEQYF
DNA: TGTGCCAGCAGTGATTGGCTAGTCGTATCCTACGAGCAGTACTTC

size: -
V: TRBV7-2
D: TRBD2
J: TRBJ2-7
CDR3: CASSTYWTRADYEQYF
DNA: TGTGCCAGCAGCACCTACTGGACTAGGGCGGACTACGAGCAGTACTTC

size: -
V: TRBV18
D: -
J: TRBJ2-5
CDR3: CASSPDSGYETQYF
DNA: TGTGCCAGCTCACCAGACTCGGGTTATGAGACCCAGTACTTC

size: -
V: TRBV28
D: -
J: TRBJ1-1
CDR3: CASSILTGTEAFF
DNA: TGTGCCAGCAGTATTCTGACAGGCACTGAAGCTTTCTTT

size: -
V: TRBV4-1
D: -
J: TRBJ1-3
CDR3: CASSRDTYSGNTIYF
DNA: TGCGCCAGCAGCCGGGACACCTACTCTGGAAACACCATATATTTT

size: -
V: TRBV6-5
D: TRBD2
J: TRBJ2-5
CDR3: CASSFGLAFVETQYF
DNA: TGTGCCAGCAGTTTCGGACTAGCCTTCGTGGAGACCCAGTACTTC

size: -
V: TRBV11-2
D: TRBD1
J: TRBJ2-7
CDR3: CASSFGAGGNEQYF
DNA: TGTGCCAGCAGCTTTGGGGCAGGGGGTAACGAGCAGTACTTC

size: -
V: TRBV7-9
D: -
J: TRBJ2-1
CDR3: CASSSPLDNEQFF
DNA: TGTGCCAGCAGCTCCCCACTAGACAATGAGCAGTTCTTC

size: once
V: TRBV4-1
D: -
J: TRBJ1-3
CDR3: CASSQGPGLRSGNTIYF
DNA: TGCGCCAGCAGCCAGGGGCCGGGACTCCGCTCTGGAAACACCATATATTTT

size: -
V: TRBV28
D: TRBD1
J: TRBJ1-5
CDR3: CASKYSGTGGPIQHF
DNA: TGTGCCAGCAAATATAGTGGCACAGGGGGCCCTATCCAGCATTTT

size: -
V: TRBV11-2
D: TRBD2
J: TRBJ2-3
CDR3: CASSSGTSGITDTQYF
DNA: TGTGCCAGCAGCTCCGGGACTAGCGGAATCACAGATACGCAGTATTTT

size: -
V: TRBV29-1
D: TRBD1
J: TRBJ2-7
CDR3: CSVEGQRANEQYF
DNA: TGCAGCGTCGAGGGACAGCGTGCCAACGAGCAGTACTTC

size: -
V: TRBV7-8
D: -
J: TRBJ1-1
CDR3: CASSLVRGSMNTEAFF
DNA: TGTGCCAGCAGCTTAGTAAGAGGCAGCATGAACACTGAAGCTTTCTTT

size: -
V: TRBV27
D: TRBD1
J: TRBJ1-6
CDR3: CASSPRQGVNSPLHF
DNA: TGTGCCAGCAGTCCCCGACAGGGGGTTAATTCACCCCTCCACTTT

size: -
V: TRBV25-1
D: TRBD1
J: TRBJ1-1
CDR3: CASSDPRQGGTEAFF
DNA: TGTGCCAGCAGTGATCCGAGACAGGGGGGCACTGAAGCTTTCTTT

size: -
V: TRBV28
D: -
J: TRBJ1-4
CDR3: CASRSYEKLFF
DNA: TGTGCCAGCAGGAGCTATGAAAAACTGTTTTTT

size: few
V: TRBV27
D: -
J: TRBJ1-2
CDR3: CASSANRDYGYTF
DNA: TGTGCCAGCAGTGCCAACAGGGACTATGGCTACACCTTC

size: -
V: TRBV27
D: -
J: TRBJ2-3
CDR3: CASSTGSTDTQYF
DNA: TGTGCCAGCAGTACGGGGAGCACAGATACGCAGTATTTT

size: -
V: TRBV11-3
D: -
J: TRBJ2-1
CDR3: CASSLFSNEQFF
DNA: TGTGCCAGCAGCTTATTCTCCAATGAGCAGTTCTTC

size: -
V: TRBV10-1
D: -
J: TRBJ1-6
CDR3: CATEWGPFPGTSSYNSPLHF
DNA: TGCGCCACCGAGTGGGGGCCCTTTCCAGGGACTAGCTCCTATAATTCACCCCTCCACTTT

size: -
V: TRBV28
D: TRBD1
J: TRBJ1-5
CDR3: CASSSPGQGFYQPQHF
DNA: TGTGCCAGCAGTTCGCCGGGACAGGGGTTCTACCAGCCCCAGCATTTT

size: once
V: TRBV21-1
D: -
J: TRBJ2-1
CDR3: CASSNPGQATQGSYNEQFF
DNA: TGTGCCAGCAGCAATCCGGGACAGGCCACACAGGGGTCCTACAATGAGCAGTTCTTC

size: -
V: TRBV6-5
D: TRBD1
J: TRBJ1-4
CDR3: CASSLGQANEKLFF
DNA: TGTGCCAGCAGCCTGGGACAGGCTAATGAAAAACTGTTTTTT

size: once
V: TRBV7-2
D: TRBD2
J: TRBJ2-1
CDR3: CASSFNGRGQNEQFF
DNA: TGTGCCAGCAGCTTCAACGGGAGGGGCCAAAATGAGCAGTTCTTC

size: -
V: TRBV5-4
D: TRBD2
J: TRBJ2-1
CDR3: CASSLGGLAGDNEQFF
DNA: TGTGCCAGCAGCTTGGGGGGACTAGCGGGAGACAATGAGCAGTTCTTC

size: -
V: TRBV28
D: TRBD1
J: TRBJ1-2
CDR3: CASSPVFGTAHYGYTF
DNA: TGTGCCAGCAGCCCAGTTTTCGGGACAGCACACTATGGCTACACCTTC

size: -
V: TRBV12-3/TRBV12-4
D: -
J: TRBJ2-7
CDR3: CASSLPSAYEQYF
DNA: TGTGCCAGCAGTTTACCGTCAGCGTACGAGCAGTACTTC

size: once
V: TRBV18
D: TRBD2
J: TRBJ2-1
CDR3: CASSPTLSGRPSNEQFF
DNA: TGTGCCAGCTCACCGACTCTAAGCGGGAGGCCCTCCAATGAGCAGTTCTTC

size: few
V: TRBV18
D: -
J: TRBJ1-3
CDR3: CASSPPRRQSDSGNTIYF
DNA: TGTGCCAGCTCACCGCCTCGACGACAGTCCGACTCTGGAAACACCATATATTTT

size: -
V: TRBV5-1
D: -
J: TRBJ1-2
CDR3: CASSPTIQGYGYTF
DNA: TGCGCCAGCAGCCCGACCATACAGGGCTACGGCTACACCTTC

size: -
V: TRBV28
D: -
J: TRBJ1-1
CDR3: CATTTPNTEAFF
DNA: TGTGCCACCACGACACCGAACACTGAAGCTTTCTTT

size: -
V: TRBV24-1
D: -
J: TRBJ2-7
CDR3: CATSDSGGIHEQYF
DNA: TGTGCCACCAGTGATTCCGGGGGAATCCACGAGCAGTACTTC